This T cell receptor beta chain was identified during a study of Ad26.COV2.S vaccination and SARS-CoV-2 variants. Whole-study findings and limits: Responses of T cells in total may have been underestimated by the TCR breadth and depth analyses.

Trimming stripped 5 bases from V and 0 bases from J, with 12 bases between. The germline CDR1 and CDR2 sequences are GTSNPN and SVGIG (reference sequence). The CDR3 has 14 residues. Treatment meaning: over 15 received Ad26.COV2.S at low or high dose, single or two shots; roughly five received placebo; per-sample allocation not given. The samples were gathered on day 63 after the first injection of vaccine or placebo. Details on this clone: Its specificity is not known.

The table came from immunoSEQ multiplex PCR; TCRdb's copy has only in-frame clones and leaves some out. The profile shows 350,000 to 450,000 clones, 70% to 90% of them singletons. J is TRBJ2-3 and V is TRBV30; D is perhaps TRBD1 or TRBD2 (5 bases each). The sample consisted of peripheral blood, taken in a trial of Ad26.COV2.S vaccine versus placebo. The origin of this receptor is a person between 18 and 59 years old who received the Ad26.COV2.S COVID-19 vaccine or a placebo. CDR3 in DNA: TGTGCCTGGGGGGCAGGGACCAGCACAGATACGCAGTATTTT. It yields the protein CAWGAGTSTDTQYF.